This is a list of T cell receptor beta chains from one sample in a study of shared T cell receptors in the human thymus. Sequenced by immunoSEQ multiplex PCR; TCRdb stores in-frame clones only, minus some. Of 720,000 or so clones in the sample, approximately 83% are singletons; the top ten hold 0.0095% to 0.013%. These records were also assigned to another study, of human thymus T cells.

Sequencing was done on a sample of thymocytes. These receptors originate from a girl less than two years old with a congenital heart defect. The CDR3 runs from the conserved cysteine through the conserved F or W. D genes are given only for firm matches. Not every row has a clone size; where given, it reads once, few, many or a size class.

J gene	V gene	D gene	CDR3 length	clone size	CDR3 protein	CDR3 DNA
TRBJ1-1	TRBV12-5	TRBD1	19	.	CASGLPGQEDAGMNTEAFF	TGTGCTAGTGGTTTGCCAGGACAGGAGGATGCAGGAATGAACACTGAAGCTTTCTTT
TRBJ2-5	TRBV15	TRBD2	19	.	CATSRDSNRLAGLQETQYF	TGTGCCACCAGCAGAGATTCGAACAGACTAGCGGGGCTACAGGAGACCCAGTACTTC
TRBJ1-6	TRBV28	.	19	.	CASSDTPGHLILDDSPLHF	TGTGCCAGCAGCGACACCCCGGGACACCTCATCTTGGATGATTCACCCCTCCACTTT
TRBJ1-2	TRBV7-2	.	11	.	CASISNYGYTF	TGTGCCAGCATTAGTAACTATGGCTACACCTTC
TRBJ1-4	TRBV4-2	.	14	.	CAGSPGTYREKLFF	TGTGCCGGCAGCCCCGGGACATATAGAGAAAAACTGTTTTTT
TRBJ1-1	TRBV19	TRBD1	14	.	CASSEGQVDTEAFF	TGTGCCAGTAGTGAGGGACAGGTTGACACTGAAGCTTTCTTT
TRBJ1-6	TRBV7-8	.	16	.	CASTHLSQGGQGPLHF	TGTGCCAGCACCCACCTTTCTCAGGGAGGCCAGGGTCCCCTCCACTTT
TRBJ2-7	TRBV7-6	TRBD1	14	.	CASSPGQGFVEQYF	TGTGCCAGCAGCCCCGGACAGGGTTTCGTCGAGCAGTACTTC
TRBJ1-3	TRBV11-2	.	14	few	CASSTRGVGNTIYF	TGTGCCAGCTCGACTCGGGGTGTTGGAAACACCATATATTTT
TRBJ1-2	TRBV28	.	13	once	CASSPSGWDGYTF	TGTGCCAGCAGTCCCTCAGGTTGGGATGGCTACACCTTC
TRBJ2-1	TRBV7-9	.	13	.	CASSPGGKNEQFF	TGTGCCAGCAGCCCCGGAGGCAAAAATGAGCAGTTCTTC
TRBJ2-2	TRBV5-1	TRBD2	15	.	CASSRGLAGTGELFF	TGCGCCAGCAGCCGGGGACTAGCGGGCACCGGGGAGCTGTTTTTT
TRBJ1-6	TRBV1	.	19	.	CTSSQAPQEAAPLPSPLHF	TGCACCAGCAGCCAAGCCCCCCAGGAGGCGGCGCCCCTTCCGTCACCCCTCCACTTT
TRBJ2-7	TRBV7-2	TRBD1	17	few	CASSLRGNRTGSYEQYF	TGTGCCAGCAGCTTGCGCGGAAACAGGACAGGGTCCTACGAGCAGTACTTC
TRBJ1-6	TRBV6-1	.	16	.	CASSETGGSYYSPLHF	TGTGCCAGCAGTGAAACGGGGGGTTCATATTATTCACCCCTCCACTTT
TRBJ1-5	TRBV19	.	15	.	CASIKGPRGIWPQHF	TGTGCCAGTATTAAGGGGCCCCGAGGAATATGGCCCCAGCATTTT
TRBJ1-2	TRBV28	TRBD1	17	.	CASTPGQGEKVPYGYTF	TGTGCCAGCACCCCGGGACAGGGGGAGAAGGTCCCCTATGGCTACACCTTC
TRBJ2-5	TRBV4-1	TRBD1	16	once	CASSQDRGQSEETQYF	TGCGCCAGCAGCCAAGATCGGGGACAGTCGGAAGAGACCCAGTACTTC
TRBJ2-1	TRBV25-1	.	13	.	CASSESCAGQQFF	TGTGCCAGCAGTGAATCTTGTGCGGGTCAGCAGTTCTTC
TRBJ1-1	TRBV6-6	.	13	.	CASSRGANTEAFF	TGTGCCAGCAGTCGTGGGGCGAACACTGAAGCTTTCTTT
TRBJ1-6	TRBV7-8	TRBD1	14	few	CASSSRDRGSPLHF	TGTGCCAGCAGCTCCCGGGACAGGGGTTCACCCCTCCACTTT
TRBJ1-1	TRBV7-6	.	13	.	CASSLTRRRKAFF	TGTGCCAGCAGCTTAACCAGGCGGAGGAAAGCTTTCTTT
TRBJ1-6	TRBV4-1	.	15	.	CASSHNHDQGKPLHF	TGCGCCAGCAGCCACAATCACGATCAGGGCAAACCCCTCCACTTT
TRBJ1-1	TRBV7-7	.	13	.	CASSRGPNTEAFF	TGTGCTAGCAGCAGGGGCCCGAACACTGAAGCTTTCTTT
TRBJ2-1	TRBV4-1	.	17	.	CASSQEFLRYSYNEQFF	TGCGCCAGCAGCCAAGAGTTTCTCAGATACTCCTACAATGAGCAGTTCTTC
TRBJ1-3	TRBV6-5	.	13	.	CASRGAGGNTIYF	TGTGCCAGCAGGGGTGCGGGCGGAAACACCATATATTTT
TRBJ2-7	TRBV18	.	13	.	CASSPAGRYEQYF	TGTGCCAGCTCACCCGCAGGGCGCTACGAGCAGTACTTC
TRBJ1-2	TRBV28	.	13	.	CASSNGSRHGYTF	TGTGCCAGCAGTAACGGGAGTCGGCATGGCTACACCTTC
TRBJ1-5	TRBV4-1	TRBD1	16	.	CASSQGRGDRAQPQHF	TGCGCCAGCAGCCAAGGTCGAGGAGACAGGGCCCAGCCCCAGCATTTT
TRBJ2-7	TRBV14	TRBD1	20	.	CASSQGLPPIYRGRGNEQYF	TGTGCCAGCAGCCAAGGATTGCCACCGATCTACAGGGGGCGTGGGAACGAGCAGTACTTC
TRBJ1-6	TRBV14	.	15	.	CASSHLVQPNSPLHF	TGTGCCAGCAGCCATTTGGTACAGCCAAATTCACCCCTCCACTTT
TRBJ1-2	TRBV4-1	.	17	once	CASSQATGRRANYGYTF	TGCGCCAGCAGCCAAGCGACAGGACGGCGAGCTAACTATGGCTACACCTTC
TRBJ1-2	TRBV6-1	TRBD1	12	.	CASRRTGGGYTF	TGTGCCAGCAGGAGGACAGGGGGAGGCTACACCTTC
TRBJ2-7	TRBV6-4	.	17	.	CASSDSSSKRVTYEQYF	TGTGCCAGCAGTGACTCGAGTTCGAAGCGGGTAACCTACGAGCAGTACTTC
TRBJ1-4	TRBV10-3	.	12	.	CATRGGNEKLFF	TGTGCCACCCGTGGCGGTAATGAAAAACTGTTTTTT
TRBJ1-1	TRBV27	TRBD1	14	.	CASSTGTGGMKAFF	TGTGCCAGCAGTACAGGGACAGGGGGCATGAAAGCTTTCTTT
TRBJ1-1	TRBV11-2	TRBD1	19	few	CASSTGTFFGTGVNTEAFF	TGTGCCAGCAGCACCGGGACGTTTTTTGGAACAGGGGTCAACACTGAAGCTTTCTTT
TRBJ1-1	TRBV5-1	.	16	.	CASSLLRRPMNTEAFF	TGCGCCAGCAGCTTGCTGCGCAGGCCCATGAACACTGAAGCTTTCTTT
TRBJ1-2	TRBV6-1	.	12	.	CANKGREDGYTF	TGTGCCAACAAGGGTAGGGAGGATGGCTACACCTTC
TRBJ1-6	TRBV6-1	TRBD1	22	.	CASSEATFRTGRLVGILLALHF	TGTGCCAGCAGTGAAGCTACGTTCAGGACAGGAAGGTTGGTGGGGATCCTACTAGCCCTCCACTTT